This T cell receptor beta chain was captured by sequencing in a study of T-cell reconstitution after alpha-beta-depleted transplantation in children. Unique molecular identifiers were used in preparing the TCRbeta library. TCRdb fed the PCR reads into MiXCR, producing one record per CDR3 protein. The sample carries 200,000 to 250,000 distinct CDR3 sequences, around 7.8% recorded once. V lost 5 bases and J 7 bases, leaving 15 bases between the germline ends. Per the germline V gene, CDR1 is MDHEN and CDR2 is SYDVKM. The CDR3 spans 14 residues. Study-level points and caveats: Newly generated T cells supplied most T-cell counts and diversity one year post-transplant.

This clonotype was seen repeatedly, ten times or more. Its antigen is undetermined. The genes are TRBV28 and TRBJ2-1; possibly TRBD1 or TRBD2 for D (7 bases each). The origin of this receptor is a male patient younger than 18 who had a stem cell transplant for acute lymphoblastic leukemia, so the T cells may come from the graft donor. The sequenced sample was PBMCs, mostly from graft donor cells, obtained 180 days after TCRalphabeta/CD19-depleted stem cell transplant. CDR3 loop: CASSLRGGGNEQFF. As DNA, the CDR3 is TGTGCCAGCAGTCTCAGGGGGGGCGGAAATGAGCAGTTCTTC.